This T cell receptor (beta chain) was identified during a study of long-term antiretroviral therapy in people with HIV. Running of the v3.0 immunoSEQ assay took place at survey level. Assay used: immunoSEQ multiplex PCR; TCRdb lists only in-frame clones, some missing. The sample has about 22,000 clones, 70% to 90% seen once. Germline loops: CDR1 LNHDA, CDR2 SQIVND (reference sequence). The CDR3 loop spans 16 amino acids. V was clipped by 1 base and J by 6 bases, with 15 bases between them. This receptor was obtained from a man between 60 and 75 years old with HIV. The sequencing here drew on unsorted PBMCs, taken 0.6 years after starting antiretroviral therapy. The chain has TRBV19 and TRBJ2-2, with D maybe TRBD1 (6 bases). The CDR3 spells CASSIVARGISGELFF. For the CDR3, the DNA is TGTGCCAGTAGTATAGTGGCCAGGGGCATCTCCGGGGAGCTGTTTTTT.